Sequencing of this T cell receptor (beta chain) was carried out in a study of blood T cell repertoires in COVID-19. Study context: Sites in the United States, Italy and Spain provided acute and convalescent COVID-19 samples. PBMCs, B-cell-depleted T cells, or T cells provided the cDNA or gDNA that made up the material.

The CDR3 length is 14 residues. Germline V gene sequence: CDR1 SEHNR, CDR2 FQNEAQ (reference sequence). The V end was cut by 5 bases, the J end by 2 bases, with 9 bases between. TCRdb's copy holds only in-frame clones and misses some; the assay was immunoSEQ multiplex PCR. The sample has roughly 180,000 clones, around 85% seen once; the top ten hold around 5.3%. The table lists this clone with a few counts. Participant age was roughly 18 to 89 years, and participants resided in fewer than 25 US areas. Membership in each cohort depended on participant-reported clinical history. The receptor comes from a woman aged 40 to 50 with acute COVID-19. Input material: PBMCs or T cells enriched from blood (not recorded which). The chain links TRBV7-9 to TRBJ2-2; perhaps TRBD2 as D (5 bases). CDR3 coding DNA: TGTGCCAGCAGCCCGGAGGCAAACACCGGGGAGCTGTTTTTT. Translating it yields CASSPEANTGELFF.